This T cell receptor (beta chain) came from a study of PD-L1 blockade in urothelial cancer. The investigators introduced synthetic TCR analog templates into each PCR as spikes. The repertoire was sequenced with immunoSEQ multiplex PCR; TCRdb's copy has only in-frame clones and lacks some. There are roughly 55,000 clones in the sample; about 86% occur only once, and 20% to 25% lies in the top ten. Time point described: pretreatment peripheral blood. Worth noting for this clone: Other DNA sequences from this sample encode an identical CDR3 as well.

The sequencing used PBMCs, collected around atezolizumab (anti-PD-L1) treatment. This receptor was identified in a man aged 60-69 years with urothelial cancer.

As DNA, the CDR3 is TGTGCCAGCAGCGTAACTAGCGGGGGCACAGATACGCAGTATTTT. It translates to CASSVTSGGTDTQYF. The chain has TRBV9 and TRBJ2-3, with 10 bases matching TRBD2. Germline V gene lookup returns CDR1 SGDLS and CDR2 YYNGEE. The V gene end was trimmed by 1 base and the J gene end by 1 base; junction bases not matched to a gene: 0. The CDR3 covers 15 residues.